This TCR beta chain is drawn from a study of beta chain features in type 1 diabetes (dated by TCRdb to between 2017 and 2018). General notes on the study: No differences in mean age, gender distribution, total cell number or subset yield were found between patients and healthy donors. Regulatory and stem cell-like memory subsets were obtained from only 8 patients and about 8 healthy donors, while naive and central memory subsets were obtained from all 30 or so donors. The study compared TCRB repertoires of sorted circulating CD4+ T cell subsets between recently diagnosed type 1 diabetes patients and matched healthy donors. A total of about 100,000,000 sorted cells were examined across all samples, and RNA yield correlated strongly with the number of cells per subset.

The paper's findings and limits, for the study overall: Sequencing cDNA rather than genomic DNA could over-represent highly expressing activated cells, although activation and CD3 levels did not differ between groups. A moderate but significant shortening of TCRB CDR3 length was observed in type 1 diabetes patients in all four CD4+ subsets. PCR might favor shorter templates, but patient and control samples were amplified and corrected together, so any skew would affect both groups equally. HLA sub-analyses involved small numbers of individuals, so any influence of HLA type on TCRB rearrangement remained unresolved. Patients with type 1 diabetes made fewer insertions and deleted more nucleotides at VDJ recombination sites, implying thymic rearrangement abnormalities. Naive, central memory and regulatory TCRB repertoires appeared to be more alike among patients than among healthy donors.

As concerns this clone: Its antigen remains unidentified. No base-level quality is on record; no much larger clone is a single base apart.

Each donor gave one peripheral blood draw, averaging roughly 120 mL, which was collected into heparinised tubes. A BD FACSAria II and a panel including CD45RO, CCR7, CD25, CD127, CD95 and CD27 were used to sort naive, central memory, regulatory and stem cell-like memory CD4+ T cells. A purity above 98% was achieved for all sorted populations. PBMCs were isolated immediately by Lymphoprep density gradient centrifugation and stained directly without culture. So that batch effects would be minimized, each experiment stained and sorted samples in pairs, pairing one healthy donor with one patient. The entire isolated RNA was reverse transcribed using the High Capacity cDNA Reverse Transcription Kit, and thus expressed TCRB transcripts were sequenced. Deep immunoSEQ sequencing was applied to naive, central memory and regulatory T cell samples, giving an average of approximately 4 million total reads per sample. Sorted cells were lysed in RLT buffer, and RNA was extracted using DNase-treated RNeasy Micro or Mini kits according to cell number. To prevent cross-contamination, each cell subset was processed individually, whereas patient and healthy donor samples were processed jointly. TCRB sequences were amplified from cDNA with the immunoSEQ multiplex PCR, producing 87-bp fragments spanning the CDR3 region. The amplicons were sequenced using the Illumina HiSeq platform. Regarding the original processing steps: Synthetic template baselines were used to correct PCR bias computationally, reads within Hamming distance 2 were collapsed together, and singletons that could not be merged were discarded. By aligning reads against IMGT, V, D and J genes, CDR3 length, and insertions or deletions at six rearrangement sites were assigned. Within each subset, clonotype counts were normalized to the number of sorted cells before true diversity and Gini coefficients were calculated with the tcR R package. The overlap coefficient, calculated on TCRB nucleotide sequences, was used to quantify repertoire sharing. TCRdb's version of the immuneACCESS table is confined to in-frame rearrangements and falls short of the full clone set. An unresolved V gene accounts for under half of the shortfall where checked; the remainder is of unknown origin. That table supplies the V and J calls and clone size; D and trimming were determined from the DNA. This sample has around 180,000 clones in its table, and about 13% of those were observed once. Jointly, the top ten make up 0.62% of the sample.

The sequencing sample was made of central memory CD4+ T cells from blood. The clonotype originates from a woman between 18 and 30 years old in good health.

The bases are TGTGCCAGCTCTACGGAGCCTGGGTATGGCTACACCTTC. This sequence encodes CASSTEPGYGYTF. The V and J genes are TRBV18 and TRBJ1-2, with no confident D gene call. Taken from cysteine to phenylalanine, the CDR3 has 13 residues. Solely the CDR3 DNA is kept, with 39 bases framed from the first base. Deletion took 6 bases off V and 5 bases off J, with a span of 13 bases between the germline ends. CDR1 KGHSH and CDR2 LQKENI are derived from the germline V gene.